The 26 T cell receptor beta chains reported below all come from one sample, sequenced in a study of blood T cell repertoires in COVID-19. Profiling relied on immunoSEQ multiplex PCR, and the TCRdb table lists in-frame clones only, not all of them. Of 150,000 or so clones listed, approximately 92% are singletons. Sequenced sample: peripheral blood. These receptors were obtained from a woman in her forties or fifties with acute or convalescent COVID-19.

The chain employs TRBV30 and TRBJ1-2, with a tentative D call TRBD1 (6 bases). Germline V gives CDR1 GTSNPN, CDR2 SVGIG (reference sequence). Trimming removed 0 bases from V and 10 bases from J, with 21 bases in between. This CDR3 has 15 amino acids. In nucleotides, the CDR3 is TGTGCCTGGAGTGTAAAGATGGCAGGGGCCCTCCCCTACACCTTC. It translates to CAWSVKMAGALPYTF.

This chain connects TRBV7-2 to TRBJ1-2; 9 nucleotides agree with TRBD1. J gave up 5 bases and V 10 bases, and 17 bases lay outside the gene matches. CDR1 is SGHTA, CDR2 FQGNSA, per germline. This CDR3 has 16 amino acids. The CDR3 loop reads CATPIAPTGGPYGYTF. The CDR3 region has the DNA TGTGCCACCCCCATAGCCCCGACAGGGGGGCCTTATGGCTACACCTTC. Full variable domain (remainder filled in from reference TRBV7-2 and TRBJ1-2): GAGVSQSPSNKVTEKGKDVELRCDPISGHTALYWYRQSLGQGLEFLIYFQGNSAPDKSGLPSDRFSAERTGGSVSTLTIQRTQQEDSAVYLCATPIAPTGGPYGYTFGSGTRLTVV.

This clone was observed a single time. The rearrangement links TRBV5-1 to TRBJ2-7, with 9 bases identical to TRBD1. V dropped 4 bases and J dropped 5; count of bases not matched to a gene: 16. This CDR3 spans 17 amino acids. Germline V gives CDR1 SGHRS, CDR2 YFSETQ. CDR3 nucleotides: TGCGCCAGCAGCCTTCGAGATACCGGGACAGGGTTCAACGAGCAGTACTTC. This translates into CASSLRDTGTGFNEQYF.

This sequence joins TRBV5-4 and TRBJ1-1, with 9 bases lining up with TRBD1. Germline V lookup: CDR1 SGHNT, CDR2 YYREEE (reference sequence). The CDR3 spans 14 residues. V lost 1 base, J lost 6 bases, and 4 bases stayed unmatched. CDR3 DNA sequence: TGTGCCAGCAGCTTGCGGGACAGGGTAGCTGAAGCTTTCTTT. Its protein product is CASSLRDRVAEAFF. Complete variable domain (other parts from reference TRBV5-4 and TRBJ1-1): ETGVTQSPTHLIKTRGQQVTLRCSSQSGHNTVSWYQQALGQGPQFIFQYYREEENGRGNFPPRFSGLQFPNYSSELNVNALELDDSALYLCASSLRDRVAEAFFGQGTRLTVV.

This clone has a handful of counts. This chain joins TRBV28 and TRBJ1-2, with 10 bases identical to TRBD1. V gave up 5 bases and J gave up 5 bases; unmatched junction bases: 8. Germline assignment: CDR1 MDHEN and CDR2 SYDVKM. CDR3 length equals 15 residues. CDR3 residues: CASSLEPGQGYGYTF. In DNA form, the CDR3 reads TGTGCCAGCAGTCTAGAACCGGGACAGGGGTATGGCTACACCTTC.

The J gene is TRBJ1-3, the V gene TRBV6-5; possible D gene TRBD1, 5 bases. The CDR3 has 14 residues. Per germline, CDR1 MNHEY and CDR2 SVGAGI. V lost 6 bases and J 2 bases, leaving 11 bases between the germline ends. For the CDR3, the DNA is TGTGCCAGCAGGATGACAGTCCCTGGAAACACCATATATTTT. It codes for CASRMTVPGNTIYF.

In this sample, this clone turned up once. This chain links TRBV4-1 with TRBJ1-1; D ambiguous. CDR1 MGHRA and CDR2 YSYEKL come from the germline V gene. There are 15 residues in the CDR3. V lost 2 bases and J 1 base, leaving 11 bases between the germline ends. In nucleotides, the CDR3 is TGCGCCAGCAGCCAACATACAGATTGGAACACTGAAGCTTTCTTT. This gives the protein CASSQHTDWNTEAFF.

The chain combines TRBV4-1 with TRBJ2-5; no firm D call. Germline CDR1 MGHRA, CDR2 YSYEKL. Trimming removed 4 bases from V and 4 bases from J, with 10 bases in between. CDR3 length: 13 residues. The CDR3 sequence is CASSPYTGETQYF. DNA for the CDR3: TGCGCCAGCAGCCCCTATACCGGAGAGACCCAGTACTTC.

The CDR3 region has the DNA TGCACCAGCAGCCAAGATAGGAGACAGGTCAGGAATCAGCCCCAGCATTTT. Its protein is CTSSQDRRQVRNQPQHF. V is TRBV1 and J is TRBJ1-5; the table's D call of TRBD1 was not tested on the DNA. TRBV1 is recorded as a pseudogene. The CDR3 has 17 amino acids.

V usage is TRBV7-6 and J usage is TRBJ2-7; D remains ambiguous. The CDR3 covers 14 residues. V shed 2 bases and J shed 4 bases, with 12 bases lying between them. Germline V CDR1 and CDR2: SGHVS, FNYEAQ. CDR3 DNA: TGTGCCAGCAGCTTATTCGCGGCCGAGTACGAGCAGTACTTC. It translates to CASSLFAAEYEQYF.

J is TRBJ1-1 and V is TRBV19; no clear D gene. Germline V gene sequence: CDR1 LNHDA, CDR2 SQIVND (reference sequence). CDR3 length equals 13 residues. Between the trimmed V and J ends, which lost 3 bases and 1 base, there was a span of 6 bases. CDR3 nucleotide sequence: TGTGCCAGTAGTATCGACACGAACACTGAAGCTTTCTTT. Encoded protein: CASSIDTNTEAFF.

The chain recombines TRBV4-3 with TRBJ2-5; the match to TRBD1 covers 7 bases. CDR3 length equals 14 residues. After removal of 4 bases from V and 4 bases from J, the junction contained 6 bases not matched to a gene. In germline, CDR1 is LGHNA, CDR2 YSLEER. Here the CDR3 reads CASSLDRVAETQYF. The CDR3, as DNA: TGCGCCAGCAGCCTCGACAGGGTGGCAGAGACCCAGTACTTC.

J is TRBJ1-2 and V is TRBV24-1, with 12 bases that match TRBD1. This CDR3 contains 14 residues. The J segment lost 8 bases and the V segment lost 4 bases, leaving 4 bases of the junction unmatched. Germline CDR1 is KGHDR and CDR2 is SFDVKD. The CDR3 reads CATSDRDRGRGYTF. For the CDR3, the DNA is TGTGCCACCAGTGACCGGGACAGGGGGCGAGGCTACACCTTC.

V usage is TRBV7-2 and J usage is TRBJ2-1; TRBD1 matches 8 bases. Losses at the gene ends were 1 base for V and 2 bases for J; bases not matched to a gene: 1. The CDR3 runs to 15 residues. CDR1 SGHTA and CDR2 FQGNSA come from the germline V gene. CDR3 loop: CASSLDRGAYNEQFF. CDR3 nucleotide sequence: TGTGCCAGCAGCTTAGACAGGGGGGCCTACAATGAGCAGTTCTTC.

The chain combines TRBV6-5 with TRBJ1-2; 7 bases agree with TRBD1. J gave up 6 bases and V 0 bases, and 4 bases lay outside the gene matches. CDR3 length: 14 amino acids. Germline-derived CDR1 and CDR2 are MNHEY and SVGAGI. The CDR3 is CASSYSATGNGYTF. The CDR3 DNA is TGTGCCAGCAGTTACTCGGCGACAGGGAATGGCTACACCTTC.

In DNA form, the CDR3 reads TGTGCCAGCAGCCGACTAGCGGGAGGGAGCTATGAGCAGTTCTTC. Its translation: CASSRLAGGSYEQFF. This chain links TRBV11-1 with TRBJ2-1, with 14 positions matching TRBD2. The CDR3 sequence is 15 residues long. Losses at the gene ends were 5 bases for V and 8 bases for J; bases not matched to a gene: 5. Germline lookup yields CDR1 SGHAT and CDR2 FQDESV (reference sequence).

The chain couples TRBV4-1 to TRBJ2-7, with D possibly matching TRBD2 (6 bases). CDR3 length: 13 residues. Germline loops: CDR1 MGHRA, CDR2 YSYEKL. V was pared by 0 bases and J by 4 bases, with 7 bases between. CDR3 sequence (DNA): TGCGCCAGCAGCCAAGATGGAGGGTACGAGCAGTACTTC. Amino acids: CASSQDGGYEQYF.

This chain joins TRBV7-9 and TRBJ2-7, with TRBD1 matching 7 bases. The CDR3 has 14 residues. Germline loops: CDR1 SEHNR, CDR2 FQNEAQ (reference sequence). With V trimmed by 5 bases and J by 7 bases, 11 bases remained unmatched. CDR3 in amino acids: CASSHRDSSLEQYF. CDR3 DNA: TGTGCCAGCAGCCACAGGGACAGTTCCCTGGAGCAGTACTTC. Supplemented by reference TRBV7-9 and TRBJ2-7, the full variable domain reads DTGVSQNPRHKITKRGQNVTFRCDPISEHNRLYWYRQTLGQGPEFLTYFQNEAQLEKSRLLSDRFSAERPKGSFSTLEIQRTEQGDSAMYLCASSHRDSSLEQYFGPGTRLTVT.

In DNA, the CDR3 is TGTGCCAGCAGTTTATCTCCCGACAATGAGCAGTTCTTC. It is translated as CASSLSPDNEQFF. J is TRBJ2-1 and V is TRBV27, with D uncertain. CDR1 is MNHEY and CDR2 is SMNVEV in the germline V gene (reference sequence). The CDR3 contains 13 residues. The ends were cut back, 0 bases at V and 5 bases at J, with 5 bases in the middle.

The V call is TRBV12-3 or TRBV12-4, the J call TRBJ2-1; the D gene is possibly TRBD2 (6 bases). Trimming pared 3 bases from V and 10 bases from J, leaving 7 bases between. CDR3 length: 11 residues. CDR3 loop: CASSLAGEQFF. In nucleotides, the CDR3 is TGTGCCAGCAGTTTGGCGGGAGAGCAGTTCTTC.

The V and J genes are TRBV6-5 and TRBJ1-2; tentative D call: TRBD1 (5 bases). The V gene's germline CDR1 is MNHEY and CDR2 SVGAGI. Between the trimmed V and J ends, which lost 5 bases and 4 bases, there was a span of 11 bases. This CDR3 has 13 residues. The CDR3 protein is CASSPQGGYGYTF. The DNA of the CDR3 is TGTGCCAGCAGTCCCCAGGGTGGCTATGGCTACACCTTC.

The chain combines TRBV14 with TRBJ1-6, with no clear D. V was clipped by 0 bases and J by 4 bases, with 10 bases between them. CDR1 SGHDN and CDR2 FVKESK come from the germline V gene. The CDR3 loop spans 16 amino acids. The DNA of the CDR3 is TGTGCCAGCAGCCAAGAGGCGGCAGTTTATAATTCACCCCTCCACTTT. This encodes CASSQEAAVYNSPLHF.

The V gene is TRBV24-1, the J gene TRBJ2-3; TRBD2 matches at 10 bases. Germline V CDR1 and CDR2: KGHDR, SFDVKD. The CDR3 spans 16 residues. V gave up 0 bases and J gave up 3 bases; unmatched junction bases: 2. CDR3 DNA: TGTGCCACCAGTGATTTGTCTAGCGGGAGAACAGATACGCAGTATTTT. Protein sequence: CATSDLSSGRTDTQYF.

J is TRBJ1-3 and V is TRBV4-3, with D unclear. The germline gives CDR1 LGHNA, CDR2 YSLEER. V lost 0 bases to trimming and J lost 0 bases, with 6 bases between them. This CDR3 spans 15 amino acids. The CDR3 sequence: CASSQDSGSGNTIYF. CDR3 DNA sequence: TGCGCCAGCAGCCAAGATTCAGGCTCTGGAAACACCATATATTTT.

The chain links TRBV11-3 to TRBJ1-6; a weak D match, TRBD1 (6 bases). Per germline, CDR1 SGHNT and CDR2 YENEEA. The CDR3 extends over 16 amino acids. The V end was cut by 2 bases, the J end by 10 bases, with 18 bases between. The CDR3 sequence: CASSLIQGPVESPLHF. CDR3 sequence (DNA): TGTGCCAGCAGCTTAATCCAGGGGCCGGTGGAATCACCCCTCCACTTT.

The J gene is TRBJ1-6, the V gene TRBV18; 7 nucleotides match TRBD1. The CDR3 is 14 residues long. The junction had 3 bases not matched to a gene; V was cut back by 3 bases and J by 7 bases. Germline V gene sequence: CDR1 KGHSH, CDR2 LQKENI. The CDR3 reads CASSPSRGNSPLHF. Written as DNA, the CDR3 is TGTGCCAGCTCACCGAGCAGGGGGAATTCACCCCTCCACTTT.